This T cell receptor (beta chain) appears in the sequencing data of a study of blood T cell repertoires in COVID-19. On the study more broadly: Collection of acute and convalescent COVID-19 samples took place in the United States, Italy and Spain. Sources were T cells, B-cell-depleted T cells, or PBMCs; the material itself was cDNA or gDNA.

This clone was observed a single time. There are 13 residues in the CDR3. V was clipped by 7 bases and J by 5 bases, with 15 bases between them. Germline V CDR1 and CDR2: MDHEN, SYDVKM. Sequencing was performed with immunoSEQ multiplex PCR; in TCRdb, only in-frame clones are kept and a portion is missing. The repertoire consists of about 210,000 clones, with 89% occurring once and the leading ten covering over 7%. The receptor was isolated from a woman aged 18-29 years who had recovered from COVID-19. V gene TRBV28 combines with J gene TRBJ2-7; maybe TRBD1 (6 bases). Sequencing was carried out using PBMCs or T cells enriched from blood (not recorded which). CDR3 nucleotides: TGTGCCAGCAACACAGGGAACGGTCACGAGCAGTACTTC. This gives the protein CASNTGNGHEQYF. Filled out from reference TRBV28 and TRBJ2-7, the complete variable domain reads DVKVTQSSRYLVKRTGEKVFLECVQDMDHENMFWYRQDPGLGLRLIYFSYDVKMKEKGDIPEGYSVSREKKERFSLILESASTNQTSMYLCASNTGNGHEQYFGPGTRLTVT.